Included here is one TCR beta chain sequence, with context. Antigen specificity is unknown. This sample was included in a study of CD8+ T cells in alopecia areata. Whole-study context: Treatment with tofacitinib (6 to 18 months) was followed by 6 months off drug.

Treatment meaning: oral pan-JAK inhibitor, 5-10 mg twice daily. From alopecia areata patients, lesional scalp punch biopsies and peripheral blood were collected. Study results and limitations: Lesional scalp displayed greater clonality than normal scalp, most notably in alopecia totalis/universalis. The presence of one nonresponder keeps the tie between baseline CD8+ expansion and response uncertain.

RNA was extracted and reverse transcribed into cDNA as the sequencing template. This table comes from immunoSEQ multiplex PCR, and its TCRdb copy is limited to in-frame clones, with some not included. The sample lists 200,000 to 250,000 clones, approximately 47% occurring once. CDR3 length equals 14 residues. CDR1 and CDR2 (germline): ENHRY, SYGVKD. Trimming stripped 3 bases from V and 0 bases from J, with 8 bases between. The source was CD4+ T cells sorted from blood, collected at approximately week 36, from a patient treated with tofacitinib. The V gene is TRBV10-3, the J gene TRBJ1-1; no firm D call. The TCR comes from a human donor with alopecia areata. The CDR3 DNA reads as TGTGCCATCAGTGAAAGCAGAGTGAACACTGAAGCTTTCTTT. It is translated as CAISESRVNTEAFF.